A single T cell receptor (beta chain) is shown here with its context. The data belong to a study of molecular identifiers for immune sequencing clone quantification. TCRdb reprocessed the PCR reads via MiXCR and lists one record per CDR3 protein. The data hold approximately 670,000 distinct CDR3 sequences, with about 20% observed a single time. The sequence derives from a human donor in good health. Some libraries in this study had Jurkat cell RNA spiked in. Source material: naive CD8+ T cells from blood, with Jurkat cell RNA spiked in. Regarding subset: FACS-sorted CD8+CD4-CCR7+CD45RA+ naive T cells.

CDR3 region: CSARDGGVTQYF. CDR3 nucleotide sequence: TGCAGTGCTAGAGATGGCGGTGTGACCCAGTACTTC. This rearrangement joins TRBV20-1 to TRBJ2-5; the D is unclear. Trimming took off 0 bases at V and 7 bases at J, with 9 bases between the two ends. Germline assignment: CDR1 DFQATT and CDR2 SNEGSKA (reference sequence). The CDR3 is 12 amino acids.